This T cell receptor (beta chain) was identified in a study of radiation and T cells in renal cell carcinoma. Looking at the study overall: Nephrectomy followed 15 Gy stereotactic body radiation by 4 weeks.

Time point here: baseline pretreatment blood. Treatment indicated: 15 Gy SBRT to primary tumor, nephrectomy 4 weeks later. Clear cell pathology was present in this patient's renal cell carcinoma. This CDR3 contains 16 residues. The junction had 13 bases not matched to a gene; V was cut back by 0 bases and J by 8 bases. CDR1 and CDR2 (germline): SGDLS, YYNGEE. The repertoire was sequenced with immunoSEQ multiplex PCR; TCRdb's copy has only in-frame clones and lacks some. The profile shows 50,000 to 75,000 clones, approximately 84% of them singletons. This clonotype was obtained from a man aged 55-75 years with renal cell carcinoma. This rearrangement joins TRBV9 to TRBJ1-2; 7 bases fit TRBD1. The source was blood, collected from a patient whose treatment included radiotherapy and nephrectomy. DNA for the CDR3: TGTGCCAGCAGCGTAGAAATGACAGGGACTATCGGCGGCTACACCTTC. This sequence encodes CASSVEMTGTIGGYTF.